These 25 T cell receptor beta chains were sequenced from one sample in a study of blood T cell repertoires in COVID-19. Sequencing was performed with immunoSEQ multiplex PCR; in TCRdb, only in-frame clones are kept and a portion is missing. The sample lists under 130,000 clones; approximately 90% were seen once. The sample was peripheral blood. The source of these receptors is an elderly woman with acute or convalescent COVID-19.

The chain employs TRBV7-9 and TRBJ2-1; 12 positions match TRBD1. Germline V lookup: CDR1 SEHNR, CDR2 FQNEAQ (reference sequence). The CDR3 is 13 residues long. V shed 5 bases and J 15 bases; nucleotides not matched to a gene: 8. The CDR3 coding sequence is TGTGCCAGCAGCCCGCAGGGGACAGGGGGCCTGTTCTTC. Amino acid sequence: CASSPQGTGGLFF.

The chain links TRBV6-1 to TRBJ1-5; 8 bases are a match to TRBD1. The trim removed 4 bases at V and 5 bases at J, leaving 10 bases unmatched. From germline, CDR1 is MNHNS and CDR2 SASEGT. The CDR3 is 16 residues long. The CDR3 reads CASSASRTGSYQPQHF. The CDR3 nucleotides read TGTGCCAGCAGTGCAAGCAGGACAGGGAGTTATCAGCCCCAGCATTTT.

The chain joins TRBV9 to TRBJ1-5, with TRBD1 as a possible D gene (6 bases). Germline lookup yields CDR1 SGDLS and CDR2 YYNGEE. V lost 4 bases and J 6 bases, leaving 14 bases between the germline ends. The CDR3 runs to 14 residues. CDR3 loop: CASSPGQPGQPQHF. CDR3 in DNA: TGTGCCAGCAGCCCCGGACAGCCCGGTCAGCCCCAGCATTTT.

The chain has TRBV7-8 and TRBJ1-5; the match to TRBD1 covers 7 bases. The CDR3 covers 14 residues. Germline V gives CDR1 SGHVS, CDR2 FQNEAQ. J lost 6 bases, V lost 5 bases, and 7 bases had no gene match. In DNA form, the CDR3 reads TGTGCCAGCAGCCAGCGACAGGGTCGTCAGCCCCAGCATTTT. This encodes CASSQRQGRQPQHF.

The chain is built from TRBV3-1 (or the pseudogene TRBV3-2) and TRBJ2-1, with 14 positions matching TRBD2. CDR3 length equals 16 residues. The V gene's germline CDR1 is LGHDT and CDR2 YNNKEL (reference sequence). J lost 7 bases, V lost 0 bases, and 2 bases had no gene match. CDR3 sequence: CASSQEWTSGGNEQFF. For the CDR3, the DNA is TGTGCCAGCAGCCAAGAGTGGACTAGCGGGGGGAATGAGCAGTTCTTC.

This rearrangement joins TRBV19 to TRBJ2-5, with 7 bases matching TRBD1. The CDR3 has 14 residues. J lost 5 bases, V lost 5 bases, and 8 bases had no gene match. Per germline, CDR1 LNHDA and CDR2 SQIVND (reference sequence). The CDR3 here is CASSSRQGRETQYF. In DNA form, the CDR3 reads TGTGCCAGTAGTTCACGACAGGGACGGGAGACCCAGTACTTC.

The sample holds a few counts of this clone. J is TRBJ2-3 and V is TRBV9; 8 bases map to TRBD2. The trim removed 6 bases at V and 1 base at J, leaving 7 bases unmatched. There are 15 residues in the CDR3. Germline-derived CDR1 and CDR2 are SGDLS and YYNGEE. The CDR3 protein is CASNRGGPGTDTQYF. Written as DNA, the CDR3 is TGTGCCAGCAACCGGGGGGGCCCCGGCACAGATACGCAGTATTTT.

This chain joins TRBV19 and TRBJ1-6; TRBD1 might be the D (6 bases). The CDR3 sequence is 16 residues long. Germline CDR1 and CDR2: LNHDA and SQIVND (reference sequence). The V gene lost 4 bases and the J gene lost 8 bases, with 18 bases spanning the gap. DNA of the CDR3: TGTGCCAGTAGTAGAGCAGGGGTAGGTGTCGATTCACCCCTCCACTTT. This translates into CASSRAGVGVDSPLHF. Based on the CDR3 plus reference TRBV19 and TRBJ1-6, the full variable domain is DGGITQSPKYLFRKEGQNVTLSCEQNLNHDAMYWYRQDPGQGLRLIYYSQIVNDFQKGDIAEGYSVSREKKESFPLTVTSAQKNPTAFYLCASSRAGVGVDSPLHFGNGTRLTVT.

The rearrangement joins TRBV5-6 to TRBJ2-5; 7 bases align to TRBD2. V trimming: 2 bases; J trimming: 5 bases; junction bases outside the gene matches: 9. Germline CDR1 SGHDT, CDR2 YYEEEE. The CDR3 is 15 amino acids. The CDR3 spells CASSFRGVSKETQYF. CDR3 coding DNA: TGTGCCAGCAGCTTCCGGGGGGTCTCCAAGGAGACCCAGTACTTC. The full variable domain, in which reference TRBV5-6 and TRBJ2-5 provide the parts outside the CDR3, is DAGVTQSPTHLIKTRGQQVTLRCSPKSGHDTVSWYQQALGQGPQFIFQYYEEEERQRGNFPDRFSGHQFPNYSSELNVNALLLGDSALYLCASSFRGVSKETQYFGPGTRLLVL.

This chain joins TRBV10-3 and TRBJ1-1; a weak D match, TRBD1 (6 bases). Germline CDR1 ENHRY, CDR2 SYGVKD. Trimming removed 6 bases at V and 5 bases at J, with 13 bases between. CDR3 size: 13 residues. This chain's CDR3 is CAIRQGLDTEAFF. CDR3 sequence (DNA): TGTGCCATCAGACAGGGATTAGATACTGAAGCTTTCTTT.

V and J are TRBV6-6 and TRBJ1-2; D unclear. Germline assignment: CDR1 MNHNY and CDR2 SVGAGI (reference sequence). V lost 6 bases and J 5 bases, leaving 16 bases between the germline ends. This CDR3 contains 14 residues. The CDR3 coding sequence is TGTGCCAGCAGCGTAGGTCAGGACTTATATGGCTACACCTTC. It specifies CASSVGQDLYGYTF.

V usage is TRBV9 and J usage is TRBJ1-1; D is possibly TRBD1 (6 bases). This CDR3 region has 14 residues. The germline V gene has CDR1 SGDLS and CDR2 YYNGEE. V was pared by 2 bases and J by 5 bases, with 13 bases between. This CDR3 reads CASSVDGGPTEAFF. CDR3 sequence (DNA): TGTGCCAGCAGCGTCGACGGGGGGCCAACTGAAGCTTTCTTT.

The V and J genes are TRBV21-1 and TRBJ2-3; the DNA was not compared with TRBD2, the D call given in the table. TRBV21-1 is designated a pseudogene. There are 14 residues in the CDR3. The CDR3 loop reads CASSKALYTDTQYF. DNA for the CDR3: TGTGCCAGCAGCAAAGCTCTATACACAGATACGCAGTATTTT.

This chain connects TRBV7-6 to TRBJ2-1; TRBD2 aligns across 8 bases. CDR1 SGHVS and CDR2 FNYEAQ come from the germline V gene. There are 15 residues in the CDR3. V lost 4 bases to trimming and J lost 4 bases; unmatched junction nucleotides: 6. The CDR3 protein is CASSSRGGPYNEQFF. The CDR3 DNA reads TGTGCCAGCAGCTCCCGCGGGGGGCCTTACAATGAGCAGTTCTTC.

This chain connects TRBV6-2 or TRBV6-3 to TRBJ2-1; D uncertain. V dropped 2 bases and J dropped 6 bases, with 11 bases sitting between them. CDR1 and CDR2 from the germline V gene are MNHEY and SVGEGT. The CDR3 extends over 14 amino acids. DNA for the CDR3: TGTGCCAGCAGTTACGGCCCAGGTGCCAATGAGCAGTTCTTC. Translation gives CASSYGPGANEQFF.

The gene calls are TRBV20-1 and TRBJ2-7; 11 nucleotides line up with TRBD1. With 3 bases clipped from V and 4 bases from J, the junction kept 5 bases outside the gene matches. There are 14 residues in the CDR3. Germline V lookup: CDR1 DFQATT, CDR2 SNEGSKA (reference sequence). The CDR3 coding sequence is TGCAGTGCTAGTGTCGGACAGGGGGCTTACGAGCAGTACTTC. Residues: CSASVGQGAYEQYF.

The chain employs TRBV24-1 and TRBJ2-1; tentative D call: TRBD1 (6 bases). Germline CDR1 KGHDR, CDR2 SFDVKD. V was cut by 9 bases and J by 7 bases, with 18 bases left in between. The CDR3 consists of 14 residues. This chain's CDR3 is CATAQGIVQNEQFF. CDR3 nucleotides: TGTGCCACCGCTCAGGGGATAGTTCAGAATGAGCAGTTCTTC.

The chain carries TRBV6-5 and TRBJ2-7; 9 nucleotides align to TRBD2. Germline values: CDR1 MNHEY, CDR2 SVGAGI. The CDR3 is made up of 15 amino acids. Trimming took 5 bases from V and 5 from J; bases not matched to a gene: 10. CDR3 DNA: TGTGCCAGCAGTCTTCCGACTAGCGGCTTTCACGAGCAGTACTTC. Protein sequence: CASSLPTSGFHEQYF.

This clone was recorded once. The chain combines TRBV18 with TRBJ2-6; D may be TRBD1 (6 bases). V was trimmed by 6 bases and J by 4 bases, leaving 16 bases between them. In germline, CDR1 is KGHSH, CDR2 LQKENI. The CDR3 spans 16 residues. The CDR3 loop reads CASSSGAGAGANVLTF. DNA of the CDR3: TGTGCCAGCTCCTCAGGGGCTGGAGCGGGGGCCAACGTCCTGACTTTC.

The chain combines TRBV18 with TRBJ1-5; a possible D gene is TRBD1 (6 bases). The CDR3 covers 14 residues. Deletions cut 3 bases from V and 3 bases from J, with 9 bases between. CDR1 and CDR2 (germline): KGHSH, LQKENI. The CDR3 reads CASSPDRDNQPQHF. CDR3 sequence (DNA): TGTGCCAGCTCACCGGACAGAGACAATCAGCCCCAGCATTTT. The variable domain in full, completed from reference TRBV18 and TRBJ1-5, reads NAGVMQNPRHLVRRRGQEARLRCSPMKGHSHVYWYRQLPEEGLKFMVYLQKENIIDESGMPKERFSAEFPKEGPSILRIQQVVRGDSAAYFCASSPDRDNQPQHFGDGTRLSIL.

The rearrangement uses TRBV3-1 (or the pseudogene TRBV3-2) and TRBJ1-5; TRBD1 is a possible D gene (5 bases). Looked up from germline, CDR1 is LGHDT and CDR2 is YNNKEL (reference sequence). V was trimmed by 1 base and J by 2 bases, leaving 12 bases between them. CDR3 length: 16 residues. This CDR3 reads CASSQGPGGGNQPQHF. CDR3 sequence (DNA): TGTGCCAGCAGCCAAGGCCCCGGGGGAGGCAATCAGCCCCAGCATTTT.

This clone came up once. This chain joins TRBV19 and TRBJ1-6; 8 nucleotides match TRBD1. Trimming cost V 3 bases and J 8 bases; bases outside gene matches: 3. This CDR3 region has 14 residues. Germline V gene lookup returns CDR1 LNHDA and CDR2 SQIVND (reference sequence). This chain's CDR3 is CASSIQGADSPLHF. The DNA of the CDR3 is TGTGCCAGTAGTATCCAGGGGGCGGATTCACCCCTCCACTTT.

CDR3 region: CASRPGQGAYEQYF. Here the CDR3 DNA reads TGTGCCAGCAGACCGGGACAGGGGGCTTACGAGCAGTACTTC. The chain has TRBV27 and TRBJ2-7; TRBD1 aligns across 12 bases. There are 14 residues in the CDR3. Germline CDR1 and CDR2: MNHEY and SMNVEV (reference sequence). The junction had 4 bases not matched to a gene; V was cut back by 6 bases and J by 4 bases.

The V gene is TRBV10-2, the J gene TRBJ1-6, with 9 bases matching TRBD1. The CDR3 runs to 16 residues. The germline CDR1 and CDR2 sequences are WSHSY and SAAADI. The J segment lost 5 bases and the V segment lost 8 bases, leaving 10 bases of the junction unmatched. For the CDR3, the DNA is TGCGCCAGCCAAGAATTACAGGGGGCCGATAATTCACCCCTCCACTTT. Residues: CASQELQGADNSPLHF.

V and J are TRBV27 and TRBJ1-5, with 10 bases aligning to TRBD1. J gave up 4 bases and V 6 bases, and 3 bases lay outside the gene matches. The length of the CDR3 is 14 residues. CDR1 MNHEY and CDR2 SMNVEV come from the germline V gene (reference sequence). CDR3 in DNA: TGTGCCAGCAGACGGACAGGGGGGAATCAGCCCCAGCATTTT. This sequence encodes CASRRTGGNQPQHF.